The T cell receptor beta chain described here comes from a study of blood T cell repertoires in COVID-19. As for the study in general: The study drew acute and convalescent COVID-19 samples from the United States, Italy and Spain. T cells, B-cell-depleted T cells, or PBMCs provided the cDNA or gDNA that served as material.

Under the authors' procedure: It was from reference gene primer amplification that nucleated cell counts were estimated. Clones were sequenced by immunoSEQ multiplex PCR, and TCRdb holds only the in-frame ones, with some missing. V and J calls and clone size are as listed in that table; D and trimming were resolved from the DNA. The sample includes roughly 26,000 clones, approximately 80% of them seen just once. This CDR3 region has 13 residues. CDR1 MDHEN and CDR2 SYDVKM come from the germline V gene. With V trimmed by 5 bases and J by 3 bases, 3 bases remained unmatched. The TCR sequence derives from a human donor in a cohort sampled during active COVID-19. This chain links TRBV28 with TRBJ1-1, with 7 bases aligning to TRBD1. The sequencing input was peripheral blood. The CDR3 loop is CASSGRGYTEAFF. The CDR3 DNA is TGTGCCAGCAGTGGCAGGGGGTACACTGAAGCTTTCTTT. The full variable domain, its missing parts supplied by reference TRBV28 and TRBJ1-1, is DVKVTQSSRYLVKRTGEKVFLECVQDMDHENMFWYRQDPGLGLRLIYFSYDVKMKEKGDIPEGYSVSREKKERFSLILESASTNQTSMYLCASSGRGYTEAFFGQGTRLTVV.